This T cell receptor beta chain comes out of a study of shared clonotypes between healthy human individuals. This CDR3 is 17 amino acids long. V gave up 5 bases and J gave up 3 bases, with 20 bases separating them. Germline loops: CDR1 SGHVS, CDR2 FQNEAQ. The protocol was immunoSEQ multiplex PCR, while the TCRdb copy is restricted to in-frame clones and leaves out a portion. In the table there are a few million clones, roughly 95% of which are singletons. The naive CD8 population came from CD45RO-negative cells selected for CCR7, without terminally differentiated effector memory CD45RA+ cells. The clonotype comes from a man aged 18 to 35 in good health. Some clones in this sample may be carry-over from other donors' samples. This sequence joins TRBV7-8 and TRBJ1-5; weak D call: TRBD1 (6 bases). Input material: naive CD8+ T cells from PBMCs. This CDR3 is CASSAEPGAQNNQPQHF. The CDR3 DNA is TGTGCCAGCAGCGCCGAGCCGGGGGCACAAAACAATCAGCCCCAGCATTTT.